This T cell receptor beta chain originates from a study of cytomegalovirus exposure and HLA in healthy donors (dated by TCRdb to about 2017). At the level of the whole study: In an earlier analysis of 587 of the donors, about 260 Gb of sequence data and 100 million or so unique TCR beta sequences from about 180 million T cells were reported. An earlier analysis of approximately 500 of the donors applied high-throughput TCR beta sequencing to assess whether each TCR beta V gene segment acted as functional or pseudogenic. The study used immunosequencing to profile the T cell repertoires of 670 or so subjects and linked those repertoires to cytomegalovirus serostatus. The aim of the study was to test whether cataloging public T cell receptors could identify signatures of past pathogen exposure. Roughly five DR-DQ haplotypes were handled as single units for association and clustering, since linkage in the cohort was strong. About 300 gigabases of sequencing data and around 80 million unique TCR sequences made up an early release that covered approximately 620 HLA-typed donors. HLA typing covered class I and class II loci at four-digit resolution. Across roughly 420 genotyped donors of the cohort, an average of about 200,000 unique TCR beta nucleotide sequences per donor were sequenced, and roughly 17% of those sequences were non-productive. The number of typed donors differed by locus: about 620-640 for A, B, C, DRB1 and DQB1; approximately 540 for DQA1; 606 for DPA1; and some 470 for DPB1. All discovery cohort repertoires had been generated on a single sequencing platform. In addition to the first cohort of 666 subjects, a separate validation cohort of over 90 different subjects was used. Donor age, sex, ethnicity and CMV serostatus were collected together with the repertoire data. A later analysis re-analyzed previously published TCR beta repertoires from roughly 690 donors and added high-resolution HLA genotyping to study TCR occurrence patterns. The study combined high-throughput TCR immunosequencing, statistical association of individual TCRs with disease status, and machine learning to predict cytomegalovirus infection status. In a later genetic analysis, genome-wide SNP genotypes for about 55% of the roughly 670 donors were used, and that subset was treated as a discovery cohort. In the later analysis, no new phenotypic data were used to find candidate immune exposures; instead, reliance was placed on TCR beta sequences and their occurrence across donors. The genetic ancestry cluster associated with self-reported Caucasian donors included over 65% of the approximately 400 genotyped donors. Broader findings and caveats from the paper: The cohort was sequenced for TCR beta chains only, and without alpha or paired-chain data the features that could be detected were limited. Broadly in line with IMGT annotations, most TCR beta V segments showed up in productive rearrangements about 87% or about 30% of the time in an earlier analysis of around 550 of the donors. About 17 rarely observed V segments, including chromosome 9 orphons, were excluded from the earlier analysis of several hundred of the donors because counts were too low. A few of the identified cytomegalovirus-associated TCR beta chains were confirmed in vitro to be specific for cytomegalovirus antigens. A later analysis found that HLA-associated TCR beta chains were more clonally expanded and had lower generation probabilities than equally common non-associated chains. A later genetic analysis associated a missense DCLRE1C variant with V-gene and J-gene trimming of TCR beta chains, and an independent cohort replicated the association. Correlated functional status among segregating V segments might reflect linkage disequilibrium, but an unknown experimental factor could not be ruled out. In a later analysis, several top co-occurrence clusters were reported to appear linked to parvovirus B19, influenza, CMV and Epstein-Barr virus. The study listed 150 to 200 TCR beta chains as associated with cytomegalovirus. Across donors, most TCR sequences were observed very rarely, whereas some public TCRs were present in many individuals. In a later analysis, most CMV-associated TCR beta chains were found to appear HLA-restricted, with HLA associations seemingly driven largely by CMV exposure. The classifier was reported to diagnose cytomegalovirus status with high specificity and sensitivity in both the original cohort and the validation cohort. A further reported finding was that TCR beta sequences accurately predicted the HLA-A and HLA-B alleles for most subjects in the first cohort. A group of highly shared sequence variants was considered likely to be a technical artifact of the sequencing pipeline. Immune exposure information for the cohort was limited to CMV serostatus. In a later genetic analysis, fewer N-insertions in productive TCRs were reported among donors in an Asian-associated ancestry cluster than the approximately 630-donor mean. Specific HLA alleles were associated with about 17,000 TCR beta sequences at a false discovery rate of 0.05 in a later analysis. According to a later analysis, TCR association rates differed among HLA loci, with DRB1 alleles showing the most associated TCRs and HLA-C alleles showing the fewest. Some IMGT-functional V segments, including TRBV6-2 and TRBV6-3, could not be told apart with the 87-base-pair reads, so those segments were excluded. Because HLA typing was unavailable for some donors at each locus, only the typed subset was used in association tests. Assigning TCR associations to individual alleles was difficult when HLA alleles, especially DR and DQ, strongly co-occurred. The authors suggested that the approach could potentially be extended to other disease states and immunological phenotypes. Presence/absence analyses assumed roughly uniform sequencing depth across donors, an assumption that may not hold.

With respect to this clone: Its antigen is unknown. Base qualities are missing; no much larger clone stands one base away.

The cohort was made up of approximately 700 healthy bone marrow donors. All cohort members were sampled while nominally healthy, although unrecorded immune exposures were likely present. The donor was CMV seropositive and belonged to the group of 250 to 300 seropositive cohort members. A peripheral blood sample was collected from each donor, and TCR beta sequencing was performed on peripheral blood mononuclear cells. Genomic DNA extraction from the blood cell samples was performed with the Qiagen DNeasy Blood Extraction Kit. Library preparation employed the immunoSEQ multiplex PCR assay. The multiplex PCR relied on a mix of 60 forward primers for TCR Vbeta segments and 13 reverse primers for TCR Jbeta segments. The CDR3 region of rearranged TCR beta genes was amplified from genomic DNA with a multiplex PCR assay. On the Illumina HiSeq System, the amplified TCR beta libraries were sequenced as 87-base-pair reads. Regarding the original processing steps: In a later analysis, tens of millions of unique TCR beta chains were counted across the approximately 620 repertoires, and roughly 9.9 million of these chains were shared by at least two donors. Raw reads were error-corrected and collapsed into unique sequences with a nearest-neighbor algorithm that merged closely related sequences to remove PCR and sequencing errors. V, D and J gene segments were assigned by aligning CDR3 sequences to IMGT reference sequences. Each retained sequence needed at least a six-nucleotide match to both a V gene segment and a J gene segment. Rearrangements were called productive when the CDR3 lacked stop codons and stayed in frame with V and J; all others were non-productive. Following IMGT convention, CDR3 was defined as the stretch from the second conserved V-encoded cysteine to the conserved J-encoded phenylalanine. The earlier analysis of about 570 of the donors excluded any sequence lacking an unambiguous match to a single V gene segment. In an earlier analysis of several hundred of the donors, V segments were called functional above 56.7% productive rearrangements and were called segregating when the between-donor standard deviation exceeded 5%. A statistical classification framework was developed to diagnose cytomegalovirus status using the catalog of TCR beta chain sequences. V and J gene assignment, in a later analysis, came from comparing TCR nucleotide sequences with IMGT/GENE-DB human TR gene sequences. In a later analysis, CDR3 sequences and most-parsimonious VDJ recombination scenarios were assigned using the TCRdist pipeline. In a later analysis, each TCR beta chain was defined by its CDR3 amino acid sequence together with its V-gene family, and reads without a unique V-gene family were excluded. To address suspected cross-contamination and a sequencing artifact, a later analysis removed around 600 highly shared, low-generation-probability nucleotide sequences. For each public chain, a later analysis derived a clonal expansion index from normalized ranks of inferred template counts within each repertoire. In a later analysis, generation probabilities were computed using a VDJ recombination model fitted to out-of-frame rearrangements, and the results were checked against IGoR. In a later analysis, hypergeometric tests were used to score TCR-TCR, TCR-HLA and TCR-CMV co-occurrence, with a repertoire-size bias correction applied to TCR pairs. To estimate false discovery rates, a later analysis permuted the HLA or CMV assignments 20 times. A later analysis grouped co-occurring TCRs with DBSCAN, adding TCRdist sequence similarity when clustering within HLA-allele-positive subsets. Co-occurrence clustering excluded repertoires with fewer than 30,000 or more than 120,000 public chains, plus five with anomalous nucleotide sharing. TCRdb mirrors the immuneACCESS table, restricted to in-frame sequences. Some clones are absent from its copies; in checked studies, under half trace to an unresolved V gene, and the reason for the others is unknown. V and J calls and clone size are copied from that table; D and trimming were computed from the DNA. Counted in this sample were 150,000 to 200,000 clones; about 79% of them appeared once. The ten biggest clones cover about 1% of the sample.

From the germline V gene, CDR1 is SNHLY and CDR2 is FYNNEI. Trimming at the junction amounts to 1 base on V and 3 bases on J, and the germline ends lie 10 bases apart. The cysteine opens and the phenylalanine closes a CDR3 of 14 amino acids. Here the CDR3 DNA is all that survives: 42 bases in frame from base 1. The rearrangement joined TRBV2 to TRBJ2-7, and perhaps TRBD1 as D gene, on 5 matching bases. Sequenced sample: PBMCs. This sequence originates from a woman between 50 and 59 years old in good health and CMV-seropositive. The CDR3 loop reads CASSEEGQSYEQYF. The nucleotide sequence reads TGTGCCAGCAGTGAAGAGGGGCAGAGCTACGAGCAGTACTTC.